One and the same sample provided the 11 T cell receptor beta chains below, sequenced in a study of blood T cell repertoires in COVID-19. The assay was immunoSEQ multiplex PCR, and TCRdb's table has in-frame clones only and misses some. Among hundreds of thousands of clones listed, 75% to 90% were seen once. Input material: PBMCs or T cells enriched from blood (not recorded which). The receptors derive from a woman aged 35 to 49 with acute COVID-19.

The chain has TRBV18 and TRBJ2-5; TRBD2 aligns across 9 bases. The V segment lost 2 bases and the J segment 1 base; nucleotides outside the gene matches: 2. This CDR3 spans 15 amino acids. CDR1 KGHSH and CDR2 LQKENI come from the germline V gene. The DNA for the CDR3 is TGTGCCAGCTCACCATCACTAGCGGGCCAAGAGACCCAGTACTTC. This gives the protein CASSPSLAGQETQYF.

This clone came up a few times. The chain recombines TRBV6-5 with TRBJ1-1; the match to TRBD1 covers 9 bases. This CDR3 contains 13 residues. From germline, CDR1 is MNHEY and CDR2 SVGAGI. The junction had 4 bases not matched to a gene; V was cut back by 6 bases and J by 5 bases. CDR3 nucleotide sequence: TGTGCCAGCAGGGAGACAGGGGGAACTGAAGCTTTCTTT. Amino acid sequence: CASRETGGTEAFF.

The V and J genes are TRBV23-1 and TRBJ1-2; 8 bases align to TRBD1. TRBV23-1 is an ORF for which the function is uncertain. This CDR3 spans 15 amino acids. Unmatched junction bases numbered 5, after V lost 3 bases and J lost 2 bases. CDR3 nucleotides: TGCGCCAGCAGTCACCCGGGACAGGAGAACTATGGCTACACCTTC. Amino acid sequence: CASSHPGQENYGYTF.

The rearrangement uses TRBV24-1 and TRBJ2-5; 7 nucleotides match TRBD1. The CDR3 is 15 amino acids. Germline values: CDR1 KGHDR, CDR2 SFDVKD. After removal of 0 bases from V and 4 bases from J, the junction contained 4 bases not matched to a gene. CDR3 DNA sequence: TGTGCCACCAGTGATTTGAGAGGGGGCGGAGAGACCCAGTACTTC. Translated: CATSDLRGGGETQYF.

The chain uses TRBV7-6 and TRBJ1-1; tentative D call: TRBD1 (5 bases). Germline CDR1 SGHVS, CDR2 FNYEAQ. The CDR3 consists of 14 residues. Trimming took 1 base from V and 4 from J, leaving 10 bases between them. The CDR3 here is CASSLEGRGTEAFF. CDR3 nucleotide sequence: TGTGCCAGCAGCTTAGAGGGTAGGGGCACTGAAGCTTTCTTT.

The rearrangement uses TRBV2 and TRBJ2-7, with 11 bases matching TRBD1. CDR3 length: 14 amino acids. V gave up 10 bases and J gave up 5 bases; unmatched junction bases: 10. Germline lookup yields CDR1 SNHLY and CDR2 FYNNEI. The CDR3 sequence is CANYGQGAGNEQYF. In DNA form, the CDR3 reads TGTGCCAACTATGGACAGGGGGCAGGAAACGAGCAGTACTTC.

This clone was picked up a small number of times. This chain links TRBV5-1 with TRBJ2-7; 13 nucleotides agree with TRBD2. Per germline, CDR1 SGHRS and CDR2 YFSETQ. The V gene end was trimmed by 0 bases and the J gene end by 6 bases; junction bases not matched to a gene: 0. The CDR3 has 14 residues. The CDR3 nucleotides are TGCGCCAGCAGCTTGGGACTAGCGGGAGGCGAGCAGTACTTC. Amino acid sequence: CASSLGLAGGEQYF.

The chain is built from TRBV5-1 and TRBJ2-1, with D maybe TRBD2 (5 bases). The CDR3 totals 15 residues. The ends were cut back, 4 bases at V and 4 bases at J, with 15 bases in the middle. Germline V gene sequence: CDR1 SGHRS, CDR2 YFSETQ. The chain's CDR3 is CASSLGRRAYNEQFF. CDR3 sequence (DNA): TGCGCCAGCAGCCTGGGGAGACGCGCTTACAATGAGCAGTTCTTC.

This sequence joins TRBV7-2 and TRBJ2-7; 8 bases map to TRBD2. J was trimmed by 1 base and V by 1 base; bases with no gene match: 6. This CDR3 spans 16 amino acids. Germline values: CDR1 SGHTA, CDR2 FQGNSA. CDR3 residues: CASSLVRASGSYEQYF. The DNA for the CDR3 is TGTGCCAGCAGCTTAGTTAGGGCTAGCGGGTCCTACGAGCAGTACTTC.

DNA of the CDR3: TGTGCCAGCAGCTTGGAAGGCAGGGAAGGAAGCTATGGCTACACCTTC. Encoded protein: CASSLEGREGSYGYTF. V is TRBV11-3 and J is TRBJ1-2; D is perhaps TRBD1 (5 bases). In germline, CDR1 is SGHNT, CDR2 YENEEA. The CDR3 consists of 16 residues. V lost 3 bases to trimming and J lost 4 bases, with 18 bases between them.

This chain links TRBV7-2 with TRBJ2-1; maybe TRBD2 (6 bases). The CDR3 is made up of 16 amino acids. The germline CDR1 and CDR2 sequences are SGHTA and FQGNSA. The V gene lost 1 base and the J gene lost 5 bases, with 15 bases spanning the gap. Here the CDR3 DNA reads TGTGCCAGCAGCTTAGTGGGCGGGATGGGCGACAATGAGCAGTTCTTC. Translation: CASSLVGGMGDNEQFF.